This T cell receptor beta chain was recovered during a study of blood T cells in healthy people across ages (dated by TCRdb to 2013 to 2016). With respect to the entire study: In model experiments, template switching captured about one uniquely barcoded TCR beta cDNA molecule for every two T cells. To track age-related changes in TCR beta repertoire diversity, the study relied on deep sequencing normalized with unique cDNA molecular identifiers. The donors were divided into four age groups: young (average around 17 years), middle-aged (approximately 41), aged (approximately 64) and long-lived (roughly 82). The study analyzed two additional independent replicas of 1 million unique cDNA reads from the same blood draw for two donors, one aged 18 to 30 and one aged 80 or older. To avoid experimental bias, donors of different ages were distributed randomly across sequencing lanes.

The roughly 38 donors, aged about 6 to 95 years, were systemically healthy Caucasian individuals from Russia. Each donor gave around 9.8 milliliters of peripheral blood, collected into EDTA-treated Vacutainer tubes. PBMCs were isolated by Ficoll-Paque density-gradient centrifugation, with at least 6.5 million obtained per sample. Trizol reagent was used to extract total RNA from the PBMCs, yielding at least 5.5 micrograms per sample. For every donor, flow cytometry on a PBMC aliquot measured the percentage of naive CD45RAhigh/CD27high T cells. Study-wide findings and limitations: Compared with the aged group, more naive CD4+ T cells, fewer expanded clones and increased TCR diversity were shown by the long-lived group, suggesting age selection. Conclusive comparison of naive and antigen-experienced compartments was prevented by the profiling of bulk unsorted PBMCs. There was a strong correlation between observed TCR beta diversity and the percentage of naive T cells measured by flow cytometry. Total diversity estimates from one million sequenced T cells were considered lower bounds and underestimates. The CMV infection status of donors was not known, potentially confounding age-related changes in expanded clonotypes. As age increased, observed TCR beta diversity per million T cells dropped in a roughly linear way, and a significant reduction was already evident by age about 40.

A note on this clonotype: Its antigen is unknown. Qualities for individual bases were not recorded, and no much larger clone is one base off.

Libraries were constructed by 5' RACE. Sequencing was performed on an Illumina HiSeq 2500. A second about 7 to 12 cycle PCR used a sample-barcoded 5' primer and a J-beta primer mix. A unique molecular identifier was introduced onto each TCR beta cDNA molecule by a template-switch 5' adaptor carrying 12 random nucleotides. Each sample yielded at least 3 million CDR3-containing paired-end reads. First-strand cDNA synthesis was performed from all RNA using the Mint cDNA synthesis kit, with priming by a TRBC-specific oligonucleotide. All cDNA was treated with uracil-DNA glycosylase and then went through a first 18-cycle PCR with the universal primers M1SS and BC2_uni_R. The original methods were these. Normalization of each sample was performed by random selection of 1 million high-quality reads, each carrying a distinct molecular identifier. Instead of being binned into consensus sequences, reads that shared molecular identifiers were thrown out. MiTCR, set to a Q25 quality threshold and the strictest error-elimination algorithm, was used for CDR3 identification, clonotype clustering and error correction. A nonparametric unseen species model with Euler transformation was used to estimate lower-bound total TCR beta diversity. The public reads were reanalyzed by TCRdb: fastp trimming at Q25, MiXCR alignment, in-frame beta chains only. Rows with one shared CDR3 protein collapse into an entry with the most common genes and DNA. TCRdb, not the authors, supplied the V and J calls. Present in this sample are hundreds of thousands of distinct CDR3 sequences, under 45% of which were seen just once. The ten top clones hold about 21% of the sample.

The receptor's source is a man aged 60 to 69 in good health. Sequences were obtained from blood.

The nucleotides are TGTGCCAGCAGTTCCGCGGGACAGGGGTCGGGCGAGCAGTACTTC. The resulting protein is CASSSAGQGSGEQYF. This chain joins TRBV28 to TRBJ2-7, with TRBD1 matching 10 junction bases. Counted from cysteine to phenylalanine, this CDR3 has 15 amino acids. Only the CDR3 DNA stays, 45 bases, in frame from base 1. Reading the germline V gene gives CDR1 MDHEN and CDR2 SYDVKM. V is trimmed back by 4 bases and J by 6 bases, and the junction contains 9 bases that no gene match accounts for.